Listed below are T cell receptor beta chains from one sample, sequenced in a study of T cell changes during pregnancy in multiple sclerosis. Generated by immunoSEQ multiplex PCR, the TCRdb table keeps only in-frame clones and is missing some. Of about 68,000 clones listed, 80% to 95% were seen once; the top ten hold 3% to 4%. This specimen consisted of peripheral blood, obtained after pregnancy. The receptor source for this set is a female donor in good health, enrolled as a control in a pregnancy study. Each CDR3 is given with its conserved first and last residue. A D gene is named only where the DNA matches it firmly. Not all rows give a size; the values are once, few, many and, for expanded clones, a class.

CDR3aa: CASSVTGDYEQYF
CDR3nt: TGTGCCAGTAGTGTCACAGGGGACTACGAGCAGTACTTC
j_gene: TRBJ2-7
v_gene: TRBV19
abundance: .
d_gene: TRBD1

CDR3aa: CATSTATNEKLFF
CDR3nt: TGTGCCACCAGCACTGCAACTAATGAAAAACTGTTTTTT
j_gene: TRBJ1-4
v_gene: TRBV15
abundance: .
d_gene: .

CDR3aa: CASSQSYRVNEKLFF
CDR3nt: TGCGCCAGCAGCCAAAGTTACAGAGTAAATGAAAAACTGTTTTTT
j_gene: TRBJ1-4
v_gene: TRBV4-1
abundance: .
d_gene: .

CDR3aa: CASSEEAGPGELFF
CDR3nt: TGTGCCAGCAGTGAAGAAGCGGGACCCGGGGAGCTGTTTTTT
j_gene: TRBJ2-2
v_gene: TRBV2
abundance: .
d_gene: TRBD2

CDR3aa: CASSLGGQGASYTF
CDR3nt: TGTGCCAGCAGCTTAGGAGGGCAGGGGGCCAGCTACACCTTC
j_gene: TRBJ1-2
v_gene: TRBV7-9
abundance: .
d_gene: TRBD1

CDR3aa: CASSPKQGRIREKLFF
CDR3nt: TGTGCCAGCAGCCCAAAACAGGGACGTATAAGAGAAAAACTGTTTTTT
j_gene: TRBJ1-4
v_gene: TRBV28
abundance: .
d_gene: .

CDR3aa: CASSERSGGGFAFF
CDR3nt: TGTGCCAGCAGTGAAAGGTCAGGGGGAGGTTTTGCTTTCTTT
j_gene: TRBJ1-1
v_gene: TRBV2
abundance: .
d_gene: TRBD1

CDR3aa: CASSISGGPYQPQHF
CDR3nt: TGTGCCAGTAGTATTTCGGGGGGACCTTATCAGCCCCAGCATTTT
j_gene: TRBJ1-5
v_gene: TRBV19
abundance: .
d_gene: .

CDR3aa: CASSFYTDTQYF
CDR3nt: TGTGCCAGCAGCTTCTACACAGATACGCAGTATTTT
j_gene: TRBJ2-3
v_gene: TRBV5-6
abundance: .
d_gene: .

CDR3aa: CASSLPGQPPYEQYF
CDR3nt: TGTGCCAGCAGCCTCCCGGGACAGCCTCCCTACGAGCAGTACTTC
j_gene: TRBJ2-7
v_gene: TRBV5-5
abundance: .
d_gene: TRBD1

CDR3aa: CASGYRGQTNYGYTF
CDR3nt: TGTGCCAGCGGGTACAGGGGGCAAACTAACTATGGCTACACCTTC
j_gene: TRBJ1-2
v_gene: TRBV6-1
abundance: .
d_gene: TRBD1

CDR3aa: CASSETQELDTQYF
CDR3nt: TGCGCCAGCAGTGAGACTCAAGAGTTAGATACGCAGTATTTT
j_gene: TRBJ2-3
v_gene: TRBV10-1
abundance: .
d_gene: .

CDR3aa: CASSPSGRLYEQYF
CDR3nt: TGTGCCAGCAGCCCTAGCGGGAGGTTATACGAGCAGTACTTC
j_gene: TRBJ2-7
v_gene: TRBV28
abundance: .
d_gene: TRBD2

CDR3aa: CASSLGRGAKGYTF
CDR3nt: TGTGCCAGCAGTTTAGGTCGGGGGGCGAAAGGCTACACCTTC
j_gene: TRBJ1-2
v_gene: TRBV27
abundance: .
d_gene: .

CDR3aa: CASTGQDTEAFF
CDR3nt: TGTGCCAGCACCGGACAGGACACTGAAGCTTTCTTT
j_gene: TRBJ1-1
v_gene: TRBV5-4
abundance: few
d_gene: TRBD1

CDR3aa: CASSHGGGTNEKLFF
CDR3nt: TGCGCCAGCAGCCATGGGGGGGGCACTAATGAAAAACTGTTTTTT
j_gene: TRBJ1-4
v_gene: TRBV4-1
abundance: once
d_gene: .

CDR3aa: CASSLGSAGPSYEQYF
CDR3nt: TGTGCCAGCAGCTTAGGGTCGGCAGGGCCCTCCTACGAGCAGTACTTC
j_gene: TRBJ2-7
v_gene: TRBV7-2
abundance: once
d_gene: .

CDR3aa: CASSPGAYQPQHF
CDR3nt: TGTGCCAGCTCACCAGGGGCCTATCAGCCCCAGCATTTT
j_gene: TRBJ1-5
v_gene: TRBV18
abundance: few
d_gene: .

CDR3aa: CASSLMGGTEQFF
CDR3nt: TGTGCCAGCAGCTTAATGGGGGGGACTGAGCAGTTCTTC
j_gene: TRBJ2-1
v_gene: TRBV7-6
abundance: .
d_gene: TRBD2

CDR3aa: CAISESPGASGGGTDTQYF
CDR3nt: TGTGCCATCAGTGAGTCCCCCGGGGCTAGCGGGGGGGGCACAGATACGCAGTATTTT
j_gene: TRBJ2-3
v_gene: TRBV10-3
abundance: .
d_gene: TRBD2

CDR3aa: CASSPAGTDNSPLHF
CDR3nt: TGTGCCAGCTCACCGGCCGGGACAGATAATTCACCCCTCCACTTT
j_gene: TRBJ1-6
v_gene: TRBV18
abundance: .
d_gene: TRBD1

CDR3aa: CASSQEVTGDGANVLTF
CDR3nt: TGCGCCAGCAGCCAAGAGGTAACAGGGGACGGGGCCAACGTCCTGACTTTC
j_gene: TRBJ2-6
v_gene: TRBV4-3
abundance: few
d_gene: TRBD1